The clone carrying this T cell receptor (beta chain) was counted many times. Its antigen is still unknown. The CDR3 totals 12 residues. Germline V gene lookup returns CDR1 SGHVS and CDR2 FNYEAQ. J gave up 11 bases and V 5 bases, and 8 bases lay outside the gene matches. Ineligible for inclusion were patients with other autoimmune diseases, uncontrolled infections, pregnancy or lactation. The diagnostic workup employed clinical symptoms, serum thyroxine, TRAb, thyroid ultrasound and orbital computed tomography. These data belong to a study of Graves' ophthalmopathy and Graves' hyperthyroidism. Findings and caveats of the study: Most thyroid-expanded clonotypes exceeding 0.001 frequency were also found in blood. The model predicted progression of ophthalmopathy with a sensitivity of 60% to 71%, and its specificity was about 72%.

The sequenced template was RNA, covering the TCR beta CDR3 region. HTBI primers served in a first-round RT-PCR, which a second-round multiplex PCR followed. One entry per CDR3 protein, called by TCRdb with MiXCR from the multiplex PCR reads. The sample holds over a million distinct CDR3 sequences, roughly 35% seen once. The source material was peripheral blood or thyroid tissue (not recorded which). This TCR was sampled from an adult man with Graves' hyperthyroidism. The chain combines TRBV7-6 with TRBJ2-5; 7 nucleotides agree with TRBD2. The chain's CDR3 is CASSRNGGGQYF. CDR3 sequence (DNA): TGTGCCAGCAGCCGCAACGGGGGAGGGCAGTACTTC.